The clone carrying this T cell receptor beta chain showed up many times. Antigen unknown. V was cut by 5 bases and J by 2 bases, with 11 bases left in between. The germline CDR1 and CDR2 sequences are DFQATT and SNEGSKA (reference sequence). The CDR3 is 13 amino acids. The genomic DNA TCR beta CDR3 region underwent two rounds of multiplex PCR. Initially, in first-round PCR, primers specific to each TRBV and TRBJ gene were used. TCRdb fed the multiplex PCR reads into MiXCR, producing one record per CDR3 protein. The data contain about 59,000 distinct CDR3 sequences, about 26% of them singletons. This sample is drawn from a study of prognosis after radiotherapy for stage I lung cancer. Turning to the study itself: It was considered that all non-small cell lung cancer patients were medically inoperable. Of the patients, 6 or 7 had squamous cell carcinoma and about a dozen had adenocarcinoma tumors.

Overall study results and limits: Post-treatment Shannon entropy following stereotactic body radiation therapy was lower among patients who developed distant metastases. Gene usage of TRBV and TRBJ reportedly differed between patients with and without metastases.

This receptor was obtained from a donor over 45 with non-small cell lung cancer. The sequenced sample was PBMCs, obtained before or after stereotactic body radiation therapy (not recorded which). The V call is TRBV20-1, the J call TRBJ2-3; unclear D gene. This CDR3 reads CSAVKTVTDTQYF. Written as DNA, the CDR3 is TGCAGTGCTGTTAAGACGGTCACAGATACGCAGTATTTT.